The 24 T cell receptor beta chains reported below all come from one sample, sequenced in a study of identical twins. MiXCR was run by TCRdb on the 5' RACE reads, yielding one entry per CDR3 protein. The top ten clones hold 0.44% of a sample with 450,000 to 650,000 distinct CDR3 sequences, around 15% of them seen once. In addition, the sample was reused for a study of yellow fever vaccine responses in identical twins.

Specimen: CD4+ T cells sorted from blood. The origin of the receptors is a woman between 18 and 30 years old in good health.

The chain employs TRBV20-1 and TRBJ2-1, with 8 bases aligning to TRBD2. The CDR3 is 15 residues long. The germline V gene encodes CDR1 DFQATT and CDR2 SNEGSKA (reference sequence). The J segment lost 7 bases and the V segment lost 6 bases, leaving 14 bases of the junction unmatched. In nucleotides, the CDR3 is TGCAGTGCGACCTGGGCCGGGACTAGTATTAATGAGCAGTTCTTC. Protein product: CSATWAGTSINEQFF.

The chain recombines TRBV20-1 with TRBJ1-1, with TRBD1 identical over 10 bases. This CDR3 comprises 12 residues. Germline CDR1 reads DFQATT; CDR2 reads SNEGSKA (reference sequence). The CDR3 sequence: CRVDRGTTEAFF. The CDR3 DNA is TGCAGAGTGGACAGGGGGACTACTGAAGCTTTCTTT.

This clonotype was observed a few times. This chain connects TRBV5-1 to TRBJ2-3; D is uncertain. CDR1 and CDR2 from the germline V gene are SGHRS and YFSETQ. The CDR3 covers 16 residues. V was trimmed by 1 base and J by 2 bases, leaving 14 bases between them. The CDR3 DNA sequence: TGCGCCAGCAGCTTGTCTGACGGCTATCCCACAGATACGCAGTATTTT. It translates to CASSLSDGYPTDTQYF.

This clonotype has only a few counts. This chain uses TRBV27 with TRBJ2-3, with unresolved D. Trimming stripped 1 base from V and 3 bases from J, with 5 bases between. This CDR3 contains 13 residues. Germline assignment: CDR1 MNHEY and CDR2 SMNVEV (reference sequence). CDR3 in DNA: TGTGCCAGCAGTTTATTTAAGACAGATACGCAGTATTTT. Its translation is CASSLFKTDTQYF.

The V call is TRBV12-3 or TRBV12-4, the J call TRBJ2-1, with 10 bases lining up with TRBD1. With 5 bases clipped from V and 9 bases from J, the junction kept 10 bases outside the gene matches. This CDR3 contains 15 residues. The CDR3 loop is CASSLTTGGRGEQFF. The CDR3, as DNA: TGTGCCAGCAGTCTGACGACAGGGGGCAGGGGTGAGCAGTTCTTC.

The genes are TRBV4-1 and TRBJ1-5, with D unresolved. Trimming took off 3 bases at V and 0 bases at J, with 6 bases between the two ends. The germline CDR1 and CDR2 sequences are MGHRA and YSYEKL. The CDR3 contains 14 residues. As DNA, the CDR3 is TGCGCCAGCAGCCACCCCACTAGCAATCAGCCCCAGCATTTT. Its translation: CASSHPTSNQPQHF.

This clonotype was seen just once. The V and J genes are TRBV7-2 and TRBJ1-2; possibly TRBD1 for D (5 bases). Germline CDR1 reads SGHTA; CDR2 reads FQGNSA. CDR3 length equals 14 residues. V dropped 2 bases and J dropped 4 bases, with 11 bases sitting between them. As DNA, the CDR3 is TGTGCCAGCAGCTTAACAGGAGTGGGCTATGGCTACACCTTC. It specifies CASSLTGVGYGYTF.

The chain carries TRBV19 and TRBJ1-2; a weak D match, TRBD1 (6 bases). V was shortened by 5 bases and J by 4 bases, with 11 bases between the two germline ends. The length of the CDR3 is 13 residues. Germline V gene sequence: CDR1 LNHDA, CDR2 SQIVND (reference sequence). The CDR3 reads CASSPRGFYGYTF. As DNA, the CDR3 is TGTGCCAGTAGTCCCAGGGGATTCTATGGCTACACCTTC. The full variable domain, in which reference TRBV19 and TRBJ1-2 provide the parts outside the CDR3, is DGGITQSPKYLFRKEGQNVTLSCEQNLNHDAMYWYRQDPGQGLRLIYYSQIVNDFQKGDIAEGYSVSREKKESFPLTVTSAQKNPTAFYLCASSPRGFYGYTFGSGTRLTVV.

V usage is TRBV15 and J usage is TRBJ2-3, with 11 bases identical to TRBD1. The CDR3 is 16 residues long. With 2 bases clipped from V and 2 bases from J, the junction kept 3 bases outside the gene matches. Germline CDR1 reads LNHNV; CDR2 reads YYDKDF (reference sequence). The DNA of the CDR3 is TGTGCCACCAGCAGATGGACAGGGGGCATCACAGATACGCAGTATTTT. Translated, it gives CATSRWTGGITDTQYF. Full variable domain (missing parts from reference TRBV15 and TRBJ2-3): DAMVIQNPRYQVTQFGKPVTLSCSQTLNHNVMYWYQQKSSQAPKLLFHYYDKDFNNEADTPDNFQSRRPNTSFCFLDIRSPGLGDTAMYLCATSRWTGGITDTQYFGPGTRLTVL.

This clonotype was recorded many times. The chain carries TRBV20-1 and TRBJ1-3, with no clear D. The CDR3 spans 17 residues. CDR1 and CDR2 from the germline V gene are DFQATT and SNEGSKA (reference sequence). V was pared by 1 base and J by 0 bases, with 16 bases between. In DNA form, the CDR3 reads TGCAGTGCTAGAGGGGGTCGGAGGGAAAGCTCTGGAAACACCATATATTTT. Translated: CSARGGRRESSGNTIYF.

The table lists this clonotype with a few counts. The CDR3 spells CASSSQLARYEQFF. The CDR3 DNA is TGTGCCAGCAGCTCGCAACTAGCTAGGTATGAGCAGTTCTTC. The chain uses TRBV5-6 and TRBJ2-1; possible D gene TRBD2, 6 bases. This CDR3 has 14 amino acids. V was trimmed by 3 bases and J by 8 bases, leaving 15 bases between them. Germline values: CDR1 SGHDT, CDR2 YYEEEE.

This clonotype has only a few counts. This chain joins TRBV5-6 and TRBJ2-7, with a possible D match to TRBD2 (6 bases). CDR1 is SGHDT and CDR2 is YYEEEE in the germline V gene. This CDR3 comprises 15 residues. The CDR3 sequence is CASTLGGSSSYEQYV. The CDR3 DNA sequence: TGTGCCAGCACCTTGGGAGGTTCCTCTTCTTACGAGCAGTACGTC.

The V gene is TRBV28, the J gene TRBJ2-2; possibly TRBD2 for D (5 bases). This CDR3 spans 14 amino acids. Trimming cost V 8 bases and J 5 bases, with 15 bases left between them. Germline CDR1 and CDR2: MDHEN and SYDVKM. CDR3 in amino acids: CASFVSEGTGELFF. CDR3 DNA sequence: TGTGCCAGCTTCGTCTCTGAGGGAACCGGGGAGCTGTTTTTT.

The chain uses TRBV11-3 and TRBJ2-7; D ambiguous. This CDR3 spans 14 amino acids. Germline CDR1 SGHNT, CDR2 YENEEA. V shed 5 bases and J shed 2 bases, with 13 bases lying between them. The CDR3 loop is CASSPESFTYEQYF. CDR3 coding DNA: TGTGCCAGCAGCCCGGAGAGTTTTACCTACGAGCAGTACTTC.

This clonotype came up many times. The V call is TRBV7-2, the J call TRBJ2-1, with 10 bases lining up with TRBD2. The CDR3 loop spans 16 amino acids. Trimming took 3 bases from V and 3 from J; bases not matched to a gene: 5. Per germline, CDR1 SGHTA and CDR2 FQGNSA. The CDR3, as DNA: TGTGCCAGCAGCTTTCCGGGACTAGCGAGCTACAATGAGCAGTTCTTC. Translated, it gives CASSFPGLASYNEQFF.

The CDR3 DNA reads TGCAGTGCTAGAGGCAGGAATTGGCTCATGAACACTGAAGCTTTCTTT. Encoded protein: CSARGRNWLMNTEAFF. V gene TRBV20-1 combines with J gene TRBJ1-1; unclear D gene. The CDR3 runs 16 residues. In germline, CDR1 is DFQATT, CDR2 SNEGSKA (reference sequence). V gave up 1 base and J gave up 0 bases, with 15 bases separating them.

This clonotype was seen ten or more times. The chain has TRBV12-3 or TRBV12-4 and TRBJ2-2; D is ambiguous. The CDR3 runs to 14 residues. The V end lost 1 base, the J end lost 8 bases, and 11 bases lay between the germline ends. CDR3 bases: TGTGCCAGCAGTTTAGGCGGCAGCATGGGGGAGCTGTTTTTT. It is translated as CASSLGGSMGELFF.

At least ten counts were recorded for this clonotype. V gene TRBV10-3 combines with J gene TRBJ2-5; D not certain. Germline V gene lookup returns CDR1 ENHRY and CDR2 SYGVKD. Trimming removed 0 bases from V and 3 bases from J, with 8 bases in between. This CDR3 region has 14 residues. The CDR3 is CAISESISEETQYF. The CDR3 region has the DNA TGTGCCATCAGTGAGTCGATTTCCGAAGAGACCCAGTACTTC.

The chain recombines TRBV20-1 with TRBJ2-3; a weak D match, TRBD2 (5 bases). V shed 0 bases and J shed 3 bases, with 13 bases lying between them. The CDR3 has 15 amino acids. Germline V gene data show CDR1 as DFQATT and CDR2 as SNEGSKA (reference sequence). CDR3 residues: CSARDRTSGTDTQYF. The CDR3 bases are TGCAGTGCTAGAGATCGGACTTCGGGGACAGATACGCAGTATTTT.

The gene calls are TRBV28 and TRBJ2-2, with D unclear. The CDR3 is made up of 14 amino acids. Trimming cost V 7 bases and J 3 bases, with 12 bases left between them. Germline CDR1 is MDHEN and CDR2 is SYDVKM. The CDR3 bases are TGTGCCAGCAAATTGGCGTGGGACACCGGGGAGCTGTTTTTT. It is translated as CASKLAWDTGELFF.

This clonotype was detected only a few times. The chain employs TRBV10-1 and TRBJ2-7; no clear D. The V and J ends lost 4 bases and 0 bases respectively, with 7 bases between them. The CDR3 totals 13 residues. The V gene's germline CDR1 is WNHNN and CDR2 SYGVQD (reference sequence). Here the CDR3 DNA reads TGCGCCAGCAGTGGCTATGGCTCCTACGAGCAGTACTTC. Protein: CASSGYGSYEQYF.

In this sample, this clonotype turned up a few times. The chain uses TRBV24-1 and TRBJ2-3; D gene uncertain. V was shortened by 2 bases and J by 0 bases, with 5 bases between the two germline ends. This CDR3 has 14 amino acids. Germline CDR1 and CDR2: KGHDR and SFDVKD. This CDR3 is CATSDSTSTDTQYF. The CDR3, as DNA: TGTGCCACCAGTGATTCGACTAGCACAGATACGCAGTATTTT.

This clonotype occurred a few times. V usage is TRBV20-1 and J usage is TRBJ2-1, with a possible D match to TRBD2 (5 bases). V was cut by 6 bases and J by 0 bases, with 12 bases left in between. CDR1 and CDR2 from the germline V gene are DFQATT and SNEGSKA (reference sequence). This CDR3 region has 14 residues. CDR3 region: CSAQKRNSYNEQFF. The CDR3 coding sequence is TGCAGTGCCCAGAAGCGGAACTCCTACAATGAGCAGTTCTTC.

The CDR3 loop reads CSVAPGLASNEQFF. As DNA, the CDR3 is TGCAGCGTTGCCCCGGGACTAGCTAGCAATGAGCAGTTCTTC. V is TRBV29-1 and J is TRBJ2-1, with TRBD2 identical over 9 bases. Germline assignment: CDR1 SQVTM and CDR2 ANQGSEA. With 4 bases clipped from V and 6 bases from J, the junction kept 7 bases outside the gene matches. The CDR3 extends over 14 amino acids.